This TCR beta chain was retrieved from a study of T-cell memory formation after mild COVID-19. Study conclusions and caveats: Contracting CD4+ clones were located mainly in CM and EM, and CD8+ clones in EMRA.

It was 5'RACE with constant-segment primers that produced the TCR alpha and TCR beta cDNA libraries, which carried sample barcodes and UMIs. TCRdb re-analysed the 5' RACE reads in MiXCR, keeping a single row per CDR3 protein. This table holds over 70,000 distinct CDR3 sequences, approximately 13% found once. A few counts support this clonotype. Its antigen is not identified. The CDR3 consists of 12 residues. Germline V gene lookup returns CDR1 MNHEY and CDR2 SVGEGT. V lost 8 bases to trimming and J lost 6 bases, with 11 bases between them. Sequenced: PBMCs or a T cell subset sorted from them (not recorded which). The origin of this receptor is an adult woman who had mild COVID-19 (a few samples of this study predate the infection). Cell type and time point are not known. This chain joins TRBV6-2 or TRBV6-3 and TRBJ2-1; a possible D gene is TRBD2 (6 bases). The DNA for the CDR3 is TGTGCCAGCCAATCGGGAGCCAATGAGCAGTTCTTC. Protein sequence: CASQSGANEQFF.